These T cell receptor beta chains were read from a single sample in a study of breast tumors, draining lymph nodes, adjacent tissues. From the multiplex PCR reads, TCRdb called clonotypes with MiXCR, one entry per CDR3 protein. The sample lists approximately 12,000 distinct CDR3 sequences; 45% to 55% were seen once. The source material was tumor-adjacent breast tissue. The receptors derive from a female donor with breast cancer. Some clones in this sample may be carry-over from other donors' samples. Both conserved end residues are part of each CDR3. Each record gives: J gene, clone size, V gene, D gene, CDR3 protein, CDR3 DNA. The D gene is left open where the match is weak. Only part of the rows carry a size: once, few, many, or a class if the clone is expanded.

TRBJ1-5 - TRBV10-3 TRBD1 CAVGTDNQPQHF TGTGCCGTCGGGACAGACAATCAGCCCCAGCATTTT
TRBJ1-2 once TRBV2 - CARDNDRYTF TGTGCTAGAGATAACGATCGCTACACCTTC
TRBJ2-1 many TRBV12-3/TRBV12-4 TRBD2 CASSPLLAGGSNEQFF TGTGCCAGCAGCCCACTTCTAGCGGGAGGTTCCAATGAGCAGTTCTTC
TRBJ2-6 medium-sized TRBV7-2 - CASSLYAASGANVLTF TGTGCCAGCAGCTTATATGCAGCTTCTGGGGCCAACGTCCTGACTTTC
TRBJ2-1 many TRBV6-1 TRBD2 CASSDASGRNEQFF TGTGCCAGCAGTGACGCTAGCGGGAGGAATGAGCAGTTCTTC
TRBJ2-3 many TRBV5-1 TRBD2 CASSLGLAGGTDTQYF TGCGCCAGCAGCTTGGGACTAGCGGGGGGGACAGATACGCAGTATTTT
TRBJ1-5 - TRBV9 - CASSVGGTTFMTPQHF TGTGCCAGCAGCGTAGGGGGGACAACGTTTATGACGCCCCAGCATTTT
TRBJ2-7 - TRBV5-6 TRBD1 CASSPGTGFYEQYF TGTGCCAGCAGCCCGGGGACAGGGTTCTACGAGCAGTACTTC
TRBJ1-5 - TRBV7-8 TRBD1 CATATGTVNQPQHF TGTGCCACTGCGACAGGGACAGTTAATCAGCCCCAGCATTTT
TRBJ2-7 - TRBV20-1 TRBD2 CSARPSSGRFTYEQYF TGCAGTGCTAGACCGTCTAGCGGGAGGTTCACCTACGAGCAGTACTTC
TRBJ2-3 - TRBV5-1 TRBD1 CASRNSPDRGITDTQYF TGCGCCAGCAGAAACTCCCCTGACAGGGGCATAACAGATACGCAGTATTTT
TRBJ1-5 - TRBV6-5 - CAISAGPQHF TGTGCCATATCGGCGGGGCCCCAGCATTTT
TRBJ2-3 - TRBV7-2 - CASSLLGGTPDTQYF TGTGCCAGCAGCTTACTTGGCGGGACCCCAGATACGCAGTATTTT
TRBJ2-3 many TRBV6-5 - CASSYSHGSGTDTQYF TGTGCCAGCAGTTACTCCCACGGGAGCGGCACAGATACGCAGTATTTT
TRBJ1-5 - TRBV2 TRBD1 CASSEAGGLNQPQHF TGTGCCAGCAGTGAGGCAGGGGGCCTCAATCAGCCCCAGCATTTT
TRBJ2-7 medium-sized TRBV7-9 TRBD1 CASSSENTGTGGWYEQYF TGTGCCAGCAGCTCCGAAAACACCGGGACAGGGGGCTGGTACGAGCAGTACTTC
TRBJ2-1 - TRBV5-1 TRBD2 CASSAGVPGTSGPEQFF TGCGCCAGCAGCGCCGGCGTGCCCGGGACTAGCGGTCCTGAGCAGTTCTTC
TRBJ2-2 - TRBV6-6 TRBD1 CASSFRDRGLGGELFF TGTGCCAGCAGTTTCCGGGACAGGGGGCTTGGCGGGGAGCTGTTTTTT
TRBJ2-3 - TRBV20-1 TRBD2 CSARDSGGLGTTDTQYF TGCAGTGCTAGAGATTCCGGGGGGTTAGGCACCACAGATACGCAGTATTTT
TRBJ2-2 - TRBV5-4 TRBD2 CASSSTSANTGELFF TGTGCCAGCAGCTCAACTAGCGCGAACACCGGGGAGCTGTTTTTT
TRBJ2-3 many TRBV11-3 - CASSLDLKFVCVRSTDTQYF TGTGCCAGCAGCTTAGATCTTAAGTTCGTATGTGTAAGATCCACAGATACGCAGTATTTT
TRBJ1-5 few TRBV7-2 - CASGLNQPQHF TGTGCCAGCGGGCTCAATCAGCCCCAGCATTTT
TRBJ1-6 once TRBV4-1 - CASSQEEGFSYNSPLHF TGTGCCAGCAGCCAAGAGGAGGGATTCTCCTATAATTCACCCCTCCACTTT
TRBJ2-3 medium-sized TRBV5-1 - CASSLGGYTDTQYF TGCGCCAGCAGCTTGGGCGGCTACACAGATACGCAGTATTTT
TRBJ2-7 medium-sized TRBV5-1 TRBD2 CASREASGNSYEQYF TGCGCCAGCAGGGAGGCTAGCGGGAACTCTTACGAGCAGTACTTC
TRBJ2-7 - TRBV4-1 - CASSETRHVHEQYF TGCGCCAGCAGCGAAACTAGGCACGTTCACGAGCAGTACTTC
TRBJ2-7 - TRBV5-1 - CASSLESYEQYF TGCGCCAGCAGCTTGGAATCCTACGAGCAGTACTTC
TRBJ2-2 medium-sized TRBV7-2 - CASSLGLHNGELFF TGTGCCAGCAGCTTAGGCCTACATAACGGGGAGCTGTTTTTT
TRBJ1-3 - TRBV7-2 TRBD1 CASSPRPAAGGQSGNTIYF TGTGCCAGCAGCCCTAGGCCGGCCGCAGGGGGCCAGTCTGGAAACACCATATATTTT
TRBJ2-1 many TRBV10-3 TRBD2 CAISEASNSGLAGFNNEQFF TGTGCCATCAGTGAAGCCAGCAATTCGGGACTAGCGGGATTTAACAATGAGCAGTTCTTC
TRBJ1-6 - TRBV5-4 - CASSGGADNSPLHF TGTGCCAGCAGTGGGGGCGCAGATAATTCACCCCTCCACTTT
TRBJ2-7 - TRBV20-1 - CSARGSEPYEQYF TGCAGTGCTAGGGGGTCAGAGCCGTACGAGCAGTACTTC